This T cell receptor beta chain was identified during a study of blood T cell repertoires in COVID-19. The wider study: PBMCs, B-cell-depleted T cells, or T cells provided the cDNA or gDNA that made up the material.

V was clipped by 0 bases and J by 1 base, with 11 bases between them. Per germline, CDR1 SGDLS and CDR2 YYNGEE. This CDR3 region has 15 residues. The assay was immunoSEQ multiplex PCR, and TCRdb's table has in-frame clones only and misses some. The sample yields around 230,000 clones, approximately 85% seen once. What was sequenced was peripheral blood. The V gene is TRBV9, the J gene TRBJ2-7; possibly TRBD2 for D (5 bases). The TCR sequence derives from a man aged 45-65 years with COVID-19, enrolled during active disease. CDR3 in amino acids: CASSVGGGFSYEQYF. For the CDR3, the DNA is TGTGCCAGCAGCGTAGGTGGCGGGTTTTCCTACGAGCAGTACTTC.